Below are 15 T cell receptor beta chains sequenced from a single sample in a study of blood T cell repertoires in COVID-19. Clones were read by immunoSEQ multiplex PCR, and TCRdb kept only the in-frame ones, dropping some. The sample includes about 380,000 clones, around 84% of them seen just once. The sample comprised peripheral blood. The receptor set was obtained from a human donor with acute or convalescent COVID-19. The donor label of this sample is uncertain.

The chain uses TRBV3-1 (or the pseudogene TRBV3-2) and TRBJ1-3, with 7 bases identical to TRBD1. The V segment lost 5 bases and the J segment 2 bases; nucleotides outside the gene matches: 6. Germline CDR1 LGHDT, CDR2 YNNKEL (reference sequence). The CDR3 loop spans 15 amino acids. CDR3 nucleotides: TGTGCCAGCAGCAGAAAGACAGGGACTGGAAACACCATATATTTT. It encodes CASSRKTGTGNTIYF.

V usage is TRBV30 and J usage is TRBJ2-7; 8 nucleotides match TRBD1. After removal of 0 bases from V and 3 bases from J, the junction contained 4 bases not matched to a gene. This CDR3 is 14 amino acids long. The germline gives CDR1 GTSNPN, CDR2 SVGIG (reference sequence). CDR3 sequence (DNA): TGTGCCTGGAGTGTAGGTGACAGGGGCTACGAGCAGTACTTC. Translation: CAWSVGDRGYEQYF.

The chain uses TRBV30 and TRBJ2-7; D not resolved. The CDR3 extends over 13 amino acids. Trimming took off 0 bases at V and 2 bases at J, with 8 bases between the two ends. Germline lookup yields CDR1 GTSNPN and CDR2 SVGIG (reference sequence). The CDR3 DNA follows: TGTGCCTGGAGTGTCCTTTTTGCCTACGAGCAGTACTTC. Translated: CAWSVLFAYEQYF.

This chain uses TRBV18 with TRBJ1-4; 9 bases are shared with TRBD1. The trim removed 4 bases at V and 6 bases at J, leaving 3 bases unmatched. Germline V gene sequence: CDR1 KGHSH, CDR2 LQKENI. The CDR3 loop spans 14 amino acids. CDR3 bases: TGTGCCAGCTCACGGGACAGGGTTCATGAAAAACTGTTTTTT. This gives the protein CASSRDRVHEKLFF.

The gene calls are TRBV7-2 and TRBJ2-7; 9 bases are shared with TRBD2. CDR1 and CDR2 from the germline V gene are SGHTA and FQGNSA. The J segment lost 3 bases and the V segment lost 4 bases, leaving 10 bases of the junction unmatched. The CDR3 totals 16 residues. CDR3 amino acids: CASSSLGGGEIYEQYF. CDR3 nucleotide sequence: TGTGCCAGCAGCTCCCTAGGCGGGGGGGAAATCTACGAGCAGTACTTC.

V is TRBV2 and J is TRBJ1-5, with TRBD1 identical over 11 bases. J gave up 6 bases and V 6 bases, and 7 bases lay outside the gene matches. Germline V gene data show CDR1 as SNHLY and CDR2 as FYNNEI. The CDR3 extends over 15 amino acids. CDR3 amino acids: CASRGPGTGGQPQHF. In DNA, the CDR3 is TGTGCCAGCAGGGGTCCGGGGACAGGGGGTCAGCCCCAGCATTTT.

The rearrangement uses TRBV30 and TRBJ1-4, with 7 positions matching TRBD1. The junction had 10 bases not matched to a gene; V was cut back by 4 bases and J by 8 bases. The CDR3 covers 14 residues. CDR1 is GTSNPN and CDR2 is SVGIG in the germline V gene (reference sequence). The CDR3 DNA reads TGTGCCTGGACACCTTGGACAGGCGGAGAAAAACTGTTTTTT. It specifies CAWTPWTGGEKLFF.

This clone appeared a single time. V and J are TRBV3-1 (or the pseudogene TRBV3-2) and TRBJ1-4; D possibly corresponds to TRBD1 (5 bases). The CDR3 covers 15 residues. V was clipped by 5 bases and J by 6 bases, with 16 bases between them. Germline V gene sequence: CDR1 LGHDT, CDR2 YNNKEL (reference sequence). The CDR3 region is CASSDPGGADEKLFF. The CDR3 DNA reads TGTGCCAGCAGCGACCCGGGTGGGGCGGATGAAAAACTGTTTTTT.

A few counts support this clone. The chain is built from TRBV6-5 and TRBJ1-5; 7 bases agree with TRBD1. Germline assignment: CDR1 MNHEY and CDR2 SVGAGI. The CDR3 length is 13 residues. The ends lost 7 bases at V and 4 bases at J; junction bases unmatched: 4. Here the CDR3 reads CASIQGLNQPQHF. In DNA, the CDR3 is TGTGCCAGCATACAGGGGCTAAATCAGCCCCAGCATTTT.

V gene TRBV6-1 combines with J gene TRBJ1-6; TRBD1 is a possible D gene (6 bases). The CDR3 has 18 amino acids. The germline V gene encodes CDR1 MNHNS and CDR2 SASEGT. The V end lost 2 bases, the J end lost 7 bases, and 21 bases lay between the germline ends. CDR3 sequence (DNA): TGTGCCAGCAGTGAATCAAGCCAGGGGCGCTTGAGGAATTCACCCCTCCACTTT. Encoded protein: CASSESSQGRLRNSPLHF.

This clone is a singleton in its sample. The gene calls are TRBV6-5 and TRBJ2-6; D remains unclear. The ends were cut back, 5 bases at V and 0 bases at J, with 8 bases in the middle. CDR3 length equals 15 residues. Germline assignment: CDR1 MNHEY and CDR2 SVGAGI. The CDR3 reads CASSTESSGANVLTF. The CDR3 DNA reads as TGTGCCAGCAGTACAGAGAGCTCTGGGGCCAACGTCCTGACTTTC.

The V and J genes are TRBV12-3 or TRBV12-4 and TRBJ2-7; D perhaps matches TRBD1 (6 bases). Trimming took off 3 bases at V and 2 bases at J, with 8 bases between the two ends. The CDR3 covers 13 residues. The CDR3 loop reads CASSLDSTYEQYF. The CDR3 coding sequence is TGTGCCAGCAGTTTGGACAGTACCTACGAGCAGTACTTC.

Regarding this clone: This same CDR3 is encoded by further DNA sequences in the sample. The chain has TRBV30 and TRBJ1-1; a weak D match, TRBD1 (6 bases). With 5 bases removed from V and 1 base from J, the gap between germline ends came to 11 bases. The CDR3 has 13 amino acids. From germline, CDR1 is GTSNPN and CDR2 SVGIG (reference sequence). Here the CDR3 reads CAWDRGGNTEAFF. Here the CDR3 DNA reads TGTGCCTGGGACCGAGGGGGGAACACTGAAGCTTTCTTT.

The rearrangement joins TRBV7-6 to TRBJ2-1; maybe TRBD2 (5 bases). CDR3 size: 13 residues. Germline V gene lookup returns CDR1 SGHVS and CDR2 FNYEAQ. V dropped 1 base and J dropped 9 bases, with 10 bases sitting between them. In DNA form, the CDR3 reads TGTGCCAGCAGCTTAGTAGCAGGAGGTGAGCAGTTCTTC. This translates into CASSLVAGGEQFF.

This sequence joins TRBV4-1 and TRBJ1-1; D is unresolved. The CDR3 is 14 amino acids. V gave up 0 bases and J gave up 4 bases, with 9 bases separating them. CDR1 is MGHRA, CDR2 YSYEKL, per germline. The CDR3 DNA sequence: TGCGCCAGCAGCCAAGATCCGGGGAGCACTGAAGCTTTCTTT. Protein: CASSQDPGSTEAFF.